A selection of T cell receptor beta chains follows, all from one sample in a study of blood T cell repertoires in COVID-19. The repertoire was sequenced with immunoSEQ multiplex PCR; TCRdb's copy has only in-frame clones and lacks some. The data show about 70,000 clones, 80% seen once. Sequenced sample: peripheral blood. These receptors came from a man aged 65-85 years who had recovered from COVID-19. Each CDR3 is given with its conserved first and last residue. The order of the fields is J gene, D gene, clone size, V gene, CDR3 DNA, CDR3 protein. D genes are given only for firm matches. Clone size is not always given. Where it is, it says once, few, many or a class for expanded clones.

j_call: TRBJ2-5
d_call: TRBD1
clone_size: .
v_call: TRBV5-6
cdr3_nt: TGTGCCAGCAGCTTGAGGGGGGGACAGGGCTCGGAGACCCAGTACTTC
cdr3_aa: CASSLRGGQGSETQYF

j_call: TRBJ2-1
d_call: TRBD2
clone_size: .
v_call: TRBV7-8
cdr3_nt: TGTGCCAGCAGCTTAGGAGGGACTAGCGGGGGCTGGAATGAGCAGTTCTTC
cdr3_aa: CASSLGGTSGGWNEQFF

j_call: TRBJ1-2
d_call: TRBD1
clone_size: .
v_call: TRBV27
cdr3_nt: TGTGCCAGCAGTTCCCGACAGGGGCGGTATGGCTACACCTTC
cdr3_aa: CASSSRQGRYGYTF

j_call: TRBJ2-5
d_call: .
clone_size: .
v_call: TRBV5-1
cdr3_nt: TGCGCCAGCAGCTTGGCCAGAACCCAAGAGACCCAGTACTTC
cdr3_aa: CASSLARTQETQYF

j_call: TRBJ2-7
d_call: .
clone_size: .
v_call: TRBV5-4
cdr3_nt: TGTGCCAGCAGTGCGACATTTAGGGGCAACGAGCAGTACTTC
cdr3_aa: CASSATFRGNEQYF

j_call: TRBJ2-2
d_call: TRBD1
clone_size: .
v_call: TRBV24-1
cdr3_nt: TGTGCCACCTCGGACAGGAGTCCCGCCGGGGAGCTGTTTTTT
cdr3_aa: CATSDRSPAGELFF

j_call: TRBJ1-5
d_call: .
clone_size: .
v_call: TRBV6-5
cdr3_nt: TGTGCCAGCAAGGAACAGATATATAGCAATCAGCCCCAGCATTTT
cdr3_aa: CASKEQIYSNQPQHF

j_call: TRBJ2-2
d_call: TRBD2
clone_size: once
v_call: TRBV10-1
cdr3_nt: TGCGCCAGCAGTGAGTCTCTAGCGGGTATCGGGGAGCTGTTTTTT
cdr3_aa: CASSESLAGIGELFF

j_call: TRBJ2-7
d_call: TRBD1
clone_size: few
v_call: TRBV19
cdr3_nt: TGTGCCAGTCATCCCGGGACAGGGGCCGGCGAGCAGTACTTC
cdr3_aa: CASHPGTGAGEQYF

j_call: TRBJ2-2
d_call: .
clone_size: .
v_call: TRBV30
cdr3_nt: TGTGCCTGGAGCCGACTGATGGCCGGGGAGCTGTTTTTT
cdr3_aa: CAWSRLMAGELFF

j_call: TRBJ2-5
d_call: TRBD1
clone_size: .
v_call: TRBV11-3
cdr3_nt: TGTGCCAGCAGCTTAGGGGACAGAAGTCAAGAGACCCAGTACTTC
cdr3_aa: CASSLGDRSQETQYF

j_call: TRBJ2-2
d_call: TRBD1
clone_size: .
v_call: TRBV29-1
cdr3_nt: TGCAGCGTTGGGGACAGGGGCAACACCGGGGAGCTGTTTTTT
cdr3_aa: CSVGDRGNTGELFF

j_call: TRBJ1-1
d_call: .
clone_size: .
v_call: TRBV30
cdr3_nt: TGTGCCTGGACCAGGAGGGGCGCATACACGAGACCCCTGAACACTGAAGCTTTCTTT
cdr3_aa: CAWTRRGAYTRPLNTEAFF

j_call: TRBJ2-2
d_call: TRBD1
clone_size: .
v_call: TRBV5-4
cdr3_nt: TGTGCCAGCAGCTTAATCAGGGGGCAGAACACCGGGGAGCTGTTTTTT
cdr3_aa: CASSLIRGQNTGELFF

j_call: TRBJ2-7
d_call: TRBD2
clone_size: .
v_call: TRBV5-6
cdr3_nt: TGTGCCAGCACCTTACTAGCGGGAGACTACGAGCAGTACTTC
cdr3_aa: CASTLLAGDYEQYF

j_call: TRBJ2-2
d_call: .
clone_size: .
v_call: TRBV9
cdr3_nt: TGTGCCAGCAGGTTAGGTCAGGCGAACACCGGGGAGCTGTTTTTT
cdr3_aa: CASRLGQANTGELFF

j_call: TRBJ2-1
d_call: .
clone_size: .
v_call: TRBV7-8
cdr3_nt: TGTGCCAGCACTCCACGGGACACGACCTACAATGAGCAGTTCTTC
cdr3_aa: CASTPRDTTYNEQFF

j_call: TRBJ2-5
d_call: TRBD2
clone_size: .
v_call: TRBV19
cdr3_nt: TGTGCCAGTAGTACCTCTAGCGGGGGCGGGGAGACCCAGTACTTC
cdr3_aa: CASSTSSGGGETQYF

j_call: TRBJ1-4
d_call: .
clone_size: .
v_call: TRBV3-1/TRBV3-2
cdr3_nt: TGTGCCAGCAGCCAAGGGGGGGTCTCAAAACTGTTTTTT
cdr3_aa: CASSQGGVSKLFF

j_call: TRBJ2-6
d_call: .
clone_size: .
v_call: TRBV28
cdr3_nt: TGTGCCAGCCATCCCTCTGGGGCCAACGTCCTGACTTTC
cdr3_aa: CASHPSGANVLTF

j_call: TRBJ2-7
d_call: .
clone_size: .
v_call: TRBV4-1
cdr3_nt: TGCGCCCTAGGCTCCTACGAGCAGTACTTC
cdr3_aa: CALGSYEQYF

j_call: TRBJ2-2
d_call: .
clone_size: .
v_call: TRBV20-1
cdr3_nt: TGCAGTGCTAGTTTTGGAGGGGCTAGCGCGAACACCGGGGAGCTGTTTTTT
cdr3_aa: CSASFGGASANTGELFF

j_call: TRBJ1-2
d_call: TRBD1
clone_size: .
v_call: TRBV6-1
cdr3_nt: TGTGCCAGCAGTGAGGGACAGGGGGCGAGCTATGGCTACACCTTC
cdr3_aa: CASSEGQGASYGYTF

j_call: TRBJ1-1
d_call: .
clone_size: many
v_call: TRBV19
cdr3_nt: TGTGCCAGTAGTCACATTGGCGGGGCAGGCACTGAAGCTTTCTTT
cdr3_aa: CASSHIGGAGTEAFF